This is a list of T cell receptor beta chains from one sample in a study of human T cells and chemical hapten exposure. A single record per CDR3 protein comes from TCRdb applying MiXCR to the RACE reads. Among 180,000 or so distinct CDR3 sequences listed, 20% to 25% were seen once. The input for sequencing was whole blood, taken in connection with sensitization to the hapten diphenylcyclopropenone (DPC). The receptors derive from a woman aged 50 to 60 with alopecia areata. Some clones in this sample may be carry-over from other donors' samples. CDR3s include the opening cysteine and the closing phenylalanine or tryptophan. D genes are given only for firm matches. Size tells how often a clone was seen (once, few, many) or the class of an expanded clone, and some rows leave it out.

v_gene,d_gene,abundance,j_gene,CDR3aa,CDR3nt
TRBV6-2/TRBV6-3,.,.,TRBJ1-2,CASSYSNQGGYTF,TGTGCCAGCAGTTACTCGAACCAGGGAGGCTACACCTTC
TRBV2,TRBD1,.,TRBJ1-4,CASSLTGASEKLFF,TGTGCCAGCAGTTTGACAGGGGCCTCTGAAAAACTGTTTTTT
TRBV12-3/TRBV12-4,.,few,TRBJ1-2,CASSSDTNYGYTF,TGTGCCAGCAGTTCCGACACTAACTATGGCTACACCTTC
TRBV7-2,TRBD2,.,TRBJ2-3,CASSQRGGRSADTQYF,TGTGCCAGCAGCCAGCGGGGAGGGAGGAGTGCAGATACGCAGTATTTT
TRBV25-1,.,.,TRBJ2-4,CASSSRASGNIQYF,TGTGCCAGCAGTTCCCGGGCCAGCGGAAACATTCAGTACTTC
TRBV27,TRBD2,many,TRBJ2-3,CASSLLAGGADTQYF,TGTGCCAGCAGTTTATTGGCGGGAGGTGCAGATACGCAGTATTTT
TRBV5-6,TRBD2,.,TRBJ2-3,CASSRPSGRVRTDTQYF,TGTGCCAGCAGCCGCCCTAGCGGGAGGGTACGCACAGATACGCAGTATTTT
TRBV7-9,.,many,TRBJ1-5,CASSLSSSNQPQHF,TGTGCCAGCAGCTTATCTAGTAGCAATCAGCCCCAGCATTTT
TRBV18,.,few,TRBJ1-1,CASSPIWTFEAFF,TGTGCCAGCTCACCTATCTGGACTTTTGAAGCTTTCTTT
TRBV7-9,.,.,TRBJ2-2,CASSLEQDTGELFF,TGTGCCAGCAGCTTAGAACAGGACACCGGGGAGCTGTTTTTT
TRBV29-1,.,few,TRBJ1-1,CSGTPTGLLGTEAFF,TGCAGCGGGACCCCCACAGGGCTGCTGGGCACTGAAGCTTTCTTT
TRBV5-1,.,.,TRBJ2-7,CASSRGETRTYEQYF,TGCGCCAGCAGCCGCGGAGAAACGAGGACCTACGAGCAGTACTTC
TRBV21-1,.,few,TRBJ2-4,CASSNFCGTSGTPTKNIQYF,TGTGCCAGCAGCAATTTTTGTGGGACTAGCGGGACCCCCACCAAAAACATTCAGTACTTC
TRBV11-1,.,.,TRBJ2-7,CASSLGDSRSYEQYF,TGTGCCAGCAGCTTAGGGGATTCAAGGTCCTACGAGCAGTACTTC
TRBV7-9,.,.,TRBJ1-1,CASSLVQNTEAFF,TGTGCCAGCAGCTTAGTCCAGAACACTGAAGCTTTCTTT
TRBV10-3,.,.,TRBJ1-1,CAISGRGVIATEAFF,TGTGCCATCAGCGGGAGGGGGGTAATTGCCACTGAAGCTTTCTTT
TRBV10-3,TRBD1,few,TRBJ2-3,CAISESGQASGDTQYF,TGTGCCATCAGTGAGTCGGGACAGGCCTCGGGAGATACGCAGTATTTT
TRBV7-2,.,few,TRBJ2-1,CASSLDFLSSYNEQFF,TGTGCCAGCAGCCTAGACTTTCTGAGCTCCTACAATGAGCAGTTCTTC
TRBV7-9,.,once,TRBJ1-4,CASSTASQGSTNEKLFF,TGTGCCAGCAGCACAGCATCCCAGGGATCTACTAATGAAAAACTGTTTTTT
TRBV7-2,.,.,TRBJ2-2,CASNQWPGELFF,TGTGCCAGCAACCAGTGGCCCGGGGAGCTGTTTTTT
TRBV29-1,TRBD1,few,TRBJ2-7,CSGWTGSEQYF,TGCAGCGGTTGGACAGGGTCCGAGCAGTACTTC
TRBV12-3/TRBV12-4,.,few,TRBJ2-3,CASTFLRGGTDTQYF,TGTGCCAGCACCTTTTTACGGGGCGGCACAGATACGCAGTATTTT
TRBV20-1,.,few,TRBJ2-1,CSASRATGARYNEQFF,TGCAGTGCTAGTCGGGCCACGGGGGCCAGGTACAATGAGCAGTTCTTC
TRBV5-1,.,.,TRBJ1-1,CASSLEPSGTEAFF,TGCGCCAGCAGCTTGGAACCAAGCGGCACTGAAGCTTTCTTT
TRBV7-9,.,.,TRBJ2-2,CAKDAGELFF,TGTGCCAAGGACGCCGGGGAGCTGTTTTTT
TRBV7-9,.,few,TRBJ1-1,CASSQDSYTEAFF,TGTGCCAGCAGCCAAGACAGTTACACTGAAGCTTTCTTT
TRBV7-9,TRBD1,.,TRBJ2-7,CASSPMGTGRVYEQYF,TGTGCCAGCAGCCCCATGGGGACAGGGAGAGTCTACGAGCAGTACTTC
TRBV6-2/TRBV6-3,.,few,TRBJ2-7,CASSYAGAAYEQYF,TGTGCCAGCAGTTACGCAGGGGCGGCCTACGAGCAGTACTTC
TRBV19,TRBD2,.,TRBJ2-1,CASNTGTILNEQFF,TGTGCCAGTAATACCGGGACTATCCTCAATGAGCAGTTCTTC
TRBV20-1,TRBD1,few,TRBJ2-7,CSARPGQGYEQYF,TGCAGTGCTAGACCGGGACAGGGCTACGAGCAGTACTTC
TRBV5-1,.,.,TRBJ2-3,CASSYGAGGTDTQYF,TGCGCCAGCAGCTATGGGGCAGGAGGCACAGATACGCAGTATTTT
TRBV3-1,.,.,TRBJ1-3,CASSQGMGNTIYF,TGTGCCAGCAGCCAAGGAATGGGAAACACCATATATTTT
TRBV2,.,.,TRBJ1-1,CASSVGGGRTEAFF,TGTGCCAGCAGTGTTGGGGGGGGGCGAACTGAAGCTTTCTTT
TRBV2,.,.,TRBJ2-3,CANRDVFSTDTQYF,TGTGCCAACAGGGATGTCTTTAGCACAGATACGCAGTATTTT
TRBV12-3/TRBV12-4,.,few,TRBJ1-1,CASRESGTNTEAFF,TGTGCCAGCAGAGAGTCAGGGACGAACACTGAAGCTTTCTTT
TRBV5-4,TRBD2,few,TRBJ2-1,CASSRTRLSYNEQFF,TGTGCCAGCAGCCGGACTAGGCTATCCTACAATGAGCAGTTCTTC